The 29 T cell receptor beta chains listed next were all sequenced from one sample in a study of cytomegalovirus exposure and HLA in healthy donors. 13 Jbeta primers and 60 Vbeta primers were used for the PCR. Sequenced by immunoSEQ multiplex PCR; TCRdb stores in-frame clones only, minus some. Among approximately 130,000 clones listed, about 69% were seen once. Sequenced sample: PBMCs. The source of these receptors is a man aged 25-45 years in good health and CMV-seronegative.

The chain is built from TRBV5-4 and TRBJ2-7; perhaps TRBD2 as D (5 bases). V was shortened by 1 base and J by 1 base, with 6 bases between the two germline ends. This CDR3 has 13 residues. Germline V gene lookup returns CDR1 SGHNT and CDR2 YYREEE (reference sequence). This CDR3 is CASSLRDSYEQYF. As DNA, the CDR3 is TGTGCCAGCAGCTTGCGGGATTCCTACGAGCAGTACTTC.

The chain carries TRBV29-1 and TRBJ2-1, with a weak D call TRBD2 (6 bases). V lost 7 bases and J lost 5, with 21 bases in between. CDR1 and CDR2 from the germline V gene are SQVTM and ANQGSEA. The CDR3 spans 15 residues. The CDR3 spells CSGRWGELVHNEQFF. In DNA form, the CDR3 reads TGCAGCGGACGGTGGGGGGAGCTTGTCCACAATGAGCAGTTCTTC.

The CDR3 region is CASSVGQGFSYEQYF. In nucleotides, the CDR3 is TGTGCCAGCAGCGTTGGACAGGGATTCTCCTACGAGCAGTACTTC. The V and J genes are TRBV4-2 and TRBJ2-7; 8 bases are a match to TRBD1. Germline V gene lookup returns CDR1 LGHNA and CDR2 YNFKEQ. This CDR3 is built from 15 residues. J lost 0 bases, V lost 5 bases, and 6 bases had no gene match.

There are a few counts of this clone. The rearrangement joins TRBV7-9 to TRBJ1-1; no definite D call. Germline CDR1 is SEHNR and CDR2 is FQNEAQ (reference sequence). V lost 0 bases and J 5 bases, leaving 4 bases between the germline ends. The CDR3 extends over 12 amino acids. In nucleotides, the CDR3 is TGTGCCAGCAGCTTAGCAGCTACTGAAGCTTTCTTT. This sequence encodes CASSLAATEAFF.

This chain uses TRBV7-8 with TRBJ2-7; 7 bases fit TRBD1. The CDR3 runs 13 residues. V was pared by 7 bases and J by 7 bases, with 10 bases of the junction left unmatched. Germline V gene sequence: CDR1 SGHVS, CDR2 FQNEAQ. CDR3 in amino acids: CASTQGVAGEQYF. The CDR3 DNA reads as TGTGCCAGCACCCAGGGGGTAGCTGGGGAGCAGTACTTC.

In DNA form, the CDR3 reads TGTGCCAGCAGTTACCCGGGACTCACCGTAATGTCCCAGTACTTC. It is translated as CASSYPGLTVMSQYF. This sequence joins TRBV6-6 and TRBJ2-5; D is possibly TRBD2 (6 bases). Germline V gene data show CDR1 as MNHNY and CDR2 as SVGAGI (reference sequence). This CDR3 is 15 amino acids long. Trimming removed 2 bases at V and 9 bases at J, with 19 bases between.

This rearrangement joins TRBV7-2 to TRBJ1-3; 10 bases are a match to TRBD1. With 5 bases clipped from V and 7 bases from J, the junction kept 5 bases outside the gene matches. The CDR3 extends over 14 amino acids. Germline V gene lookup returns CDR1 SGHTA and CDR2 FQGNSA. CDR3 residues: CASSADRGRNTIYF. In nucleotides, the CDR3 is TGTGCCAGCAGCGCGGACAGGGGGAGGAACACCATATATTTT. The variable domain in full, completed from reference TRBV7-2 and TRBJ1-3, reads GAGVSQSPSNKVTEKGKDVELRCDPISGHTALYWYRQSLGQGLEFLIYFQGNSAPDKSGLPSDRFSAERTGGSVSTLTIQRTQQEDSAVYLCASSADRGRNTIYFGEGSWLTVV.

This rearrangement joins TRBV2 to TRBJ2-3; D is ambiguous. The CDR3 sequence is 14 residues long. Trimming shortened V by 6 bases and J by 2 bases, and 12 bases separated the two germline ends. Germline CDR1 and CDR2: SNHLY and FYNNEI. The CDR3 DNA sequence: TGTGCCAGCAGGGGTGTAGCTCTCACAGATACGCAGTATTTT. As protein: CASRGVALTDTQYF.

The chain joins TRBV30 to TRBJ1-1; 7 bases are shared with TRBD1. V trimming: 7 bases; J trimming: 3 bases; junction bases outside the gene matches: 8. The germline CDR1 and CDR2 sequences are GTSNPN and SVGIG (reference sequence). The CDR3 contains 13 residues. CDR3 residues: CAFDRAEDTEAFF. In DNA form, the CDR3 reads TGTGCCTTTGACAGGGCTGAGGACACTGAAGCTTTCTTT.

The J gene is TRBJ2-7, the V gene TRBV7-9, with 7 bases aligning to TRBD1. There are 12 residues in the CDR3. Germline lookup yields CDR1 SEHNR and CDR2 FQNEAQ (reference sequence). Trimming took 5 bases from V and 6 from J; bases not matched to a gene: 4. The CDR3 nucleotides read TGTGCCAGCAGCCTGGGGACAGCCGAGCAGTACTTC. Its protein is CASSLGTAEQYF.

The chain couples TRBV5-1 to TRBJ1-4, with 9 bases that match TRBD1. Germline assignment: CDR1 SGHRS and CDR2 YFSETQ. The CDR3 contains 18 residues. J was trimmed by 1 base and V by 2 bases; bases with no gene match: 9. The CDR3 DNA reads TGCGCCAGCAGCTTTTCCCTCGGGACAGGGAGAACTAATGAAAAACTGTTTTTT. It specifies CASSFSLGTGRTNEKLFF. Complete variable domain (other parts from reference TRBV5-1 and TRBJ1-4): KAGVTQTPRYLIKTRGQQVTLSCSPISGHRSVSWYQQTPGQGLQFLFEYFSETQRNKGNFPGRFSGRQFSNSRSEMNVSTLELGDSALYLCASSFSLGTGRTNEKLFFGSGTQLSVL.

The V call is TRBV5-4, the J call TRBJ2-1, with D possibly being TRBD2 (5 bases). The CDR3 runs 15 residues. CDR1 is SGHNT, CDR2 YYREEE, per germline (reference sequence). V dropped 2 bases and J dropped 8 bases, with 17 bases sitting between them. The CDR3 reads CASSFIPEGSDEQFF. CDR3 sequence (DNA): TGTGCCAGCAGCTTTATCCCCGAGGGTTCGGATGAGCAGTTCTTC. The whole variable domain, filled in from reference TRBV5-4 and TRBJ2-1, reads ETGVTQSPTHLIKTRGQQVTLRCSSQSGHNTVSWYQQALGQGPQFIFQYYREEENGRGNFPPRFSGLQFPNYSSELNVNALELDDSALYLCASSFIPEGSDEQFFGPGTRLTVL.

J is TRBJ2-7 and V is TRBV6-5; 9 nucleotides agree with TRBD1. Germline V gives CDR1 MNHEY, CDR2 SVGAGI. CDR3 length: 13 residues. V was pared by 6 bases and J by 4 bases, with 4 bases of the junction left unmatched. CDR3 sequence reads: CASSKQGAYEQYF. DNA of the CDR3: TGTGCCAGCAGCAAACAGGGGGCGTACGAGCAGTACTTC.

The chain links TRBV25-1 to TRBJ2-7; TRBD2 is a possible D gene (6 bases). V was cut by 2 bases and J by 6 bases, with 14 bases left in between. The germline gives CDR1 MGHDK, CDR2 SYGVNS. The CDR3 runs to 14 residues. This CDR3 reads CASSERASVLEQYF. CDR3 in DNA: TGTGCCAGCAGTGAAAGGGCTAGCGTTCTCGAGCAGTACTTC.

This chain connects TRBV5-6 to TRBJ2-7, with 7 nucleotides matching TRBD1. CDR1 is SGHDT and CDR2 is YYEEEE in the germline V gene. Trimming removed 0 bases from V and 0 bases from J; junction bases left unmatched: 3. The CDR3 extends over 15 amino acids. This chain's CDR3 is CASSLGQGVSYEQYF. In DNA, the CDR3 is TGTGCCAGCAGCTTGGGGCAGGGGGTCTCCTACGAGCAGTACTTC.

V gene TRBV28 combines with J gene TRBJ2-2; 7 bases are a match to TRBD1. Germline V CDR1 and CDR2: MDHEN, SYDVKM. The CDR3 is made up of 14 amino acids. V trimming: 6 bases; J trimming: 6 bases; junction bases outside the gene matches: 7. The CDR3 sequence is CASRQGDRAGELFF. As DNA, the CDR3 is TGTGCCAGCAGGCAAGGTGACAGGGCCGGGGAGCTGTTTTTT.

This sequence joins TRBV6-6 and TRBJ1-1, with a weak D call TRBD1 (6 bases). The CDR3 has 12 residues. CDR1 and CDR2 (germline): MNHNY, SVGAGI (reference sequence). V was pared by 5 bases and J by 8 bases, with 12 bases between. CDR3 sequence: CASSRQDSEAFF. CDR3 sequence (DNA): TGTGCCAGCAGTCGACAGGACAGCGAAGCTTTCTTT.

The chain is built from TRBV6-5 and TRBJ2-1, with 8 bases lining up with TRBD2. J was trimmed by 4 bases and V by 5 bases; bases with no gene match: 7. Germline CDR1 MNHEY, CDR2 SVGAGI. CDR3 length equals 15 residues. Written as DNA, the CDR3 is TGTGCCAGCAGTCGGACTAGCAGGGCTTACAATGAGCAGTTCTTC. It translates to CASSRTSRAYNEQFF.

This sequence joins TRBV5-1 and TRBJ2-5, with 7 bases matching TRBD2. CDR1 is SGHRS, CDR2 YFSETQ, per germline. This CDR3 contains 14 residues. CDR3 coding DNA: TGCGCGACCGGGGCGGGGGATGTCCAAGAGACCCAGTACTTC. The encoded protein is CATGAGDVQETQYF.

CDR3 nucleotides: TGCGCCAGCAGCCCTATTCCCACTAGCGGGGGTACCTACGAGCAGTACTTC. Amino acid sequence: CASSPIPTSGGTYEQYF. The V gene is TRBV5-1, the J gene TRBJ2-7, with TRBD2 identical over 11 bases. Germline V lookup: CDR1 SGHRS, CDR2 YFSETQ. This CDR3 is built from 17 residues. Losses at the gene ends were 4 bases for V and 2 bases for J; bases not matched to a gene: 11.

The sample holds a few counts of this clone. The rearrangement links TRBV29-1 to TRBJ1-5; TRBD1 agrees at 9 bases. The CDR3 spans 15 residues. V was pared by 2 bases and J by 6 bases, with 8 bases of the junction left unmatched. The germline gives CDR1 SQVTM, CDR2 ANQGSEA. This CDR3 is CSVERRTGVGQPQHF. CDR3 DNA: TGCAGCGTTGAACGCAGGACAGGGGTGGGTCAGCCCCAGCATTTT.

The rearrangement uses TRBV19 and TRBJ2-1; TRBD2 aligns across 8 bases. CDR3 length equals 16 residues. Germline V gives CDR1 LNHDA, CDR2 SQIVND (reference sequence). The junction had 13 bases not matched to a gene; V was cut back by 3 bases and J by 9 bases. CDR3 coding DNA: TGTGCCAGTAGTATTAGTAGCGGGAACGTATATGGTGAGCAGTTCTTC. This sequence encodes CASSISSGNVYGEQFF.

The chain is built from TRBV6-6 and TRBJ2-1; D might be TRBD2 (5 bases). V shed 3 bases and J shed 7 bases, with 13 bases lying between them. CDR1 and CDR2 (germline): MNHNY, SVGAGI (reference sequence). This CDR3 region has 14 residues. Written as DNA, the CDR3 is TGTGCCAGCAGTTATATCCCTTGGGAGAATGAGCAGTTCTTC. Its translation: CASSYIPWENEQFF.

The V call is TRBV4-3, the J call TRBJ2-2; D remains ambiguous. This CDR3 comprises 12 residues. The ends were cut back, 4 bases at V and 6 bases at J, with 6 bases in the middle. In germline, CDR1 is LGHNA, CDR2 YSLEER. This CDR3 reads CASSPTAGELFF. The CDR3 DNA reads as TGCGCCAGCAGCCCAACTGCCGGGGAGCTGTTTTTT.

The chain joins TRBV19 to TRBJ2-1; 12 bases map to TRBD2. The CDR3 consists of 15 residues. Germline V gene lookup returns CDR1 LNHDA and CDR2 SQIVND (reference sequence). The V segment lost 10 bases and the J segment 8 bases; nucleotides outside the gene matches: 12. DNA of the CDR3: TGTGCCACTCGACTAGCGGGGGCCCCACACGATGAGCAGTTCTTC. It codes for CATRLAGAPHDEQFF.

On this clone: No conserved phenylalanine or tryptophan ends this CDR3, so it is likely a read error. The chain is built from TRBV6-7 and TRBJ1-5, with TRBD1 identical over 8 bases. Being an ORF, TRBV6-7 has a function that is uncertain. The junction had 10 bases not matched to a gene; V was cut back by 2 bases and J by 4 bases. The CDR3 runs 17 residues. The CDR3 here is CASSYADRVELNQPQHC. CDR3 coding DNA: TGTGCCAGCAGTTACGCGGACAGGGTGGAATTGAATCAGCCCCAGCATTGT.

This clone was detected only a few times. V is TRBV7-2 and J is TRBJ1-2; D is perhaps TRBD1 (5 bases). Trimming cost V 5 bases and J 4 bases, with 20 bases left between them. CDR1 SGHTA and CDR2 FQGNSA come from the germline V gene. This CDR3 is built from 16 residues. The CDR3 DNA is TGTGCCAGCAGCCCAAACCCGCGCGGGAGGGGCTATGGCTACACCTTC. Its translation: CASSPNPRGRGYGYTF.

The chain employs TRBV23-1 and TRBJ2-3; no reliable D call. TRBV23-1 is annotated as an ORF whose role is uncertain. This CDR3 region has 14 residues. V was pared by 3 bases and J by 4 bases, with 11 bases between. The CDR3 DNA follows: TGCGCCAGCAGTCAGTCGTTATCAGCAGATACGCAGTATTTT. Protein product: CASSQSLSADTQYF.

This clone showed up just a few times. J is TRBJ1-1 and V is TRBV18; possibly TRBD1 for D (5 bases). V lost 3 bases to trimming and J lost 3 bases, with 11 bases between them. The CDR3 has 14 residues. In germline, CDR1 is KGHSH, CDR2 LQKENI. DNA for the CDR3: TGTGCCAGCTCACCTCGACAGTGGGACACTGAAGCTTTCTTT. Its translation: CASSPRQWDTEAFF.